Following are 30 T cell receptor beta chains from one sample sequenced in a study of blood T cell repertoires in COVID-19. Sequencing was performed with immunoSEQ multiplex PCR; in TCRdb, only in-frame clones are kept and a portion is missing. The sample shows 120,000 to 150,000 clones, roughly nine tenths of them seen only once. Sequenced sample: peripheral blood. The receptors here all came from a human donor in a cohort sampled during active COVID-19.

The V gene is TRBV6-2 or TRBV6-3, the J gene TRBJ2-5; tentatively, D is TRBD1 (5 bases). The CDR3 runs to 17 residues. CDR1 and CDR2 (germline): MNHEY, SVGEGT. V dropped 2 bases and J dropped 1 base, with 17 bases sitting between them. CDR3: CASSYGPWTILQETQYF. The DNA of the CDR3 is TGTGCCAGCAGTTACGGCCCATGGACAATCCTCCAAGAGACCCAGTACTTC.

J is TRBJ2-1 and V is TRBV19, with 10 bases identical to TRBD1. The V and J ends lost 4 bases and 7 bases, in that order; junction bases with no gene match: 7. CDR3 length equals 15 residues. CDR1 and CDR2 (germline): LNHDA, SQIVND (reference sequence). CDR3 coding DNA: TGTGCCAGTAGTAGGGACAGGGGCTTAAGTAATGAGCAGTTCTTC. Translating gives CASSRDRGLSNEQFF.

The chain couples TRBV6-2 or TRBV6-3 to TRBJ2-1; TRBD2 matches 9 bases. J lost 10 bases, V lost 5 bases, and 12 bases had no gene match. The CDR3 runs 15 residues. Germline-derived CDR1 and CDR2 are MNHEY and SVGEGT. CDR3 sequence reads: CASSKTVAGGQEQFF. CDR3 coding DNA: TGTGCCAGCAGTAAGACCGTTGCGGGGGGGCAAGAGCAGTTCTTC.

The rearrangement joins TRBV2 to TRBJ1-2; D not certain. The germline V and J ends were trimmed by 2 bases and 4 bases, with 17 bases remaining between them. This CDR3 has 16 residues. The germline V gene encodes CDR1 SNHLY and CDR2 FYNNEI. CDR3 nucleotide sequence: TGTGCCAGCAGTGAAACGAGACAAAAGTCGCGCTATGGCTACACCTTC. Amino acid sequence: CASSETRQKSRYGYTF. Drawing the rest from reference TRBV2 and TRBJ1-2, the complete variable domain is EPEVTQTPSHQVTQMGQEVILRCVPISNHLYFYWYRQILGQKVEFLVSFYNNEISEKSEIFDDQFSVERPDGSNFTLKIRSTKLEDSAMYFCASSETRQKSRYGYTFGSGTRLTVV.

The V gene is TRBV19, the J gene TRBJ1-5, with 7 bases lining up with TRBD1. From germline, CDR1 is LNHDA and CDR2 SQIVND (reference sequence). The CDR3 spans 15 residues. With 1 base clipped from V and 6 bases from J, the junction kept 6 bases outside the gene matches. The CDR3 coding sequence is TGTGCCAGTAGTATAGGACCAACAGGGGCTCAGCCCCAGCATTTT. It translates to CASSIGPTGAQPQHF.

The CDR3 nucleotides read TGTGCCACCAGCAGAGATACGGCCAGAGGTGAAAAACTGTTTTTT. Translation: CATSRDTARGEKLFF. The chain links TRBV15 to TRBJ1-4, with D uncertain. V lost 0 bases and J lost 7, with 12 bases in between. Looked up from germline, CDR1 is LNHNV and CDR2 is YYDKDF (reference sequence). The CDR3 runs 15 residues.

This chain connects TRBV25-1 to TRBJ1-2, with TRBD1 matching over 8 bases. J gave up 5 bases and V 2 bases, and 7 bases lay outside the gene matches. Germline assignment: CDR1 MGHDK and CDR2 SYGVNS. The CDR3 has 15 amino acids. The CDR3 loop is CASSEPGQVSYGYTF. In DNA form, the CDR3 reads TGTGCCAGCAGTGAACCGGGACAGGTCTCGTATGGCTACACCTTC.

This clone showed up just a few times. This sequence joins TRBV10-3 and TRBJ1-5; no clear D gene. Germline V gives CDR1 ENHRY, CDR2 SYGVKD. The CDR3 sequence is 14 residues long. V lost 0 bases and J lost 5, with 8 bases in between. CDR3 nucleotide sequence: TGTGCCATCAGTGAGTCGTTCTTCGATCAGCCCCAGCATTTT. This gives the protein CAISESFFDQPQHF.

This clone has a single count. The chain has TRBV14 and TRBJ2-3; unclear D gene. The CDR3 extends over 14 amino acids. The V gene lost 3 bases and the J gene lost 0 bases, with 7 bases spanning the gap. Germline values: CDR1 SGHDN, CDR2 FVKESK. This CDR3 reads CASSHTASTDTQYF. For the CDR3, the DNA is TGTGCCAGCAGCCATACAGCTAGCACAGATACGCAGTATTTT.

CDR3 nucleotides: TGTGCCAGCAGTTGGGGGCAGAACACTGAAGCTTTCTTT. Translated: CASSWGQNTEAFF. The gene calls are TRBV6-5 and TRBJ1-1, with D perhaps matching TRBD1 (6 bases). Looked up from germline, CDR1 is MNHEY and CDR2 is SVGAGI. The CDR3 consists of 13 residues. Trimming removed 4 bases from V and 1 base from J, with 7 bases in between.

CDR3 sequence reads: CASSYSRASDTQYF. The CDR3 coding sequence is TGTGCCAGCAGTTACTCGAGAGCCTCAGATACGCAGTATTTT. The chain uses TRBV6-5 and TRBJ2-3; D gene unclear. Germline-derived CDR1 and CDR2 are MNHEY and SVGAGI. Between the trimmed V and J ends, which lost 0 bases and 4 bases, there was a span of 8 bases. CDR3 length: 14 residues.

This clone has more than one count but fewer than ten. V and J are TRBV20-1 and TRBJ2-7, with D unresolved. The CDR3 extends over 11 amino acids. Trimming left V 3 bases short and J 4 bases short, with 7 bases between. The V gene's germline CDR1 is DFQATT and CDR2 SNEGSKA (reference sequence). CDR3 nucleotides: TGCAGTGCTAGTCGCCAGTACGAGCAGTACTTC. Residues: CSASRQYEQYF.

V and J are TRBV9 and TRBJ2-1, with 10 positions matching TRBD2. The CDR3 extends over 15 amino acids. Germline lookup yields CDR1 SGDLS and CDR2 YYNGEE. Germline trimming cut 0 bases from V and 4 bases from J; bases unmatched to any gene: 1. The CDR3 is CASSVGLAGYNEQFF. CDR3 DNA: TGTGCCAGCAGCGTAGGACTAGCGGGTTACAATGAGCAGTTCTTC.

The chain couples TRBV6-6 to TRBJ1-1, with D possibly TRBD1 on 6 matching bases. CDR1 and CDR2 (germline): MNHNY, SVGAGI (reference sequence). V lost 2 bases to trimming and J lost 5 bases, with 12 bases between them. This CDR3 comprises 14 residues. CDR3 protein: CASSYPSGQTEAFF. CDR3 DNA sequence: TGTGCCAGCAGTTACCCGTCGGGACAAACTGAAGCTTTCTTT.

Of note for this clone: One end of the junction does not line up with germline, which may come from a read error. The chain carries TRBV7-7 and TRBJ2-1; 12 positions match TRBD2. This CDR3 contains 15 residues. CDR1 and CDR2 from the germline V gene are SSHAT and FNYEAQ (reference sequence). The CDR3 coding sequence is TGTGCTAGCAGCCTACTAGCGGGGGGTACCTATGAGCAGTTCTTC. Amino acids: CASSLLAGGTYEQFF. The complete variable domain, with remaining parts taken from reference TRBV7-7 and TRBJ2-1, reads GAGVSQSPRYKVTKRGQDVTLRCDPISSHATLYWYQQALGQGPEFLTYFNYEAQPDKSGLPSDRFSAERPEGSISTLTIQRTEQRDSAMYRCASSLLAGGTYEQFFGPGTRLTVL.

The chain has TRBV4-1 and TRBJ2-5; no definite D call. CDR1 and CDR2 (germline): MGHRA, YSYEKL. Trimming cost V 3 bases and J 1 base, with 3 bases left between them. This CDR3 has 12 amino acids. The CDR3 protein is CASSHIQETQYF. DNA of the CDR3: TGCGCCAGCAGCCACATCCAAGAGACCCAGTACTTC.

The J gene is TRBJ1-5, the V gene TRBV19; a weak D match, TRBD1 (5 bases). The CDR3 sequence is 15 residues long. Between the trimmed V and J ends, which lost 5 bases and 0 bases, there was a span of 11 bases. Germline CDR1 and CDR2: LNHDA and SQIVND (reference sequence). CDR3 DNA sequence: TGTGCCAGTAGTGTCGGGACTCATAGCAATCAGCCCCAGCATTTT. Its translation: CASSVGTHSNQPQHF.

In this sample, this clone turned up a few times. V usage is TRBV6-2 or TRBV6-3 and J usage is TRBJ2-7; D not certain. CDR1 and CDR2 (germline): MNHEY, SVGEGT. Trimming removed 6 bases from V and 3 bases from J, with 9 bases in between. The CDR3 runs to 12 residues. The CDR3 DNA reads TGTGCCAGCAGCCTTACATACTACGAGCAGTACTTC. This codes for CASSLTYYEQYF.

The chain joins TRBV4-3 to TRBJ1-2; 10 positions agree with TRBD1. Germline CDR1 and CDR2: LGHNA and YSLEER. The CDR3 has 14 residues. V dropped 4 bases and J dropped 4; count of bases not matched to a gene: 3. DNA for the CDR3: TGCGCCAGCAGCCGTGACAGGGGGCCCTATGGCTACACCTTC. Translated, it gives CASSRDRGPYGYTF.

V gene TRBV5-4 combines with J gene TRBJ2-1; no definite D call. There are 15 residues in the CDR3. The germline gives CDR1 SGHNT, CDR2 YYREEE (reference sequence). Trimming took off 0 bases at V and 0 bases at J, with 7 bases between the two ends. CDR3 bases: TGTGCCAGCAGCTTGGTTATCAGCTCCTACAATGAGCAGTTCTTC. Translating gives CASSLVISSYNEQFF.

The gene calls are TRBV30 and TRBJ2-2; 8 bases match TRBD2. CDR3 size: 14 residues. V dropped 3 bases and J dropped 1; count of bases not matched to a gene: 1. The germline gives CDR1 GTSNPN, CDR2 SVGIG (reference sequence). The CDR3 reads CAWRAGENTGELFF. CDR3 nucleotide sequence: TGTGCCTGGAGAGCGGGGGAGAACACCGGGGAGCTGTTTTTT.

The V and J genes are TRBV5-1 and TRBJ2-5, with 8 bases identical to TRBD2. The germline V gene has CDR1 SGHRS and CDR2 YFSETQ. This CDR3 contains 16 residues. The J segment lost 1 base and the V segment lost 0 bases, leaving 5 bases of the junction unmatched. CDR3 sequence reads: CASSLDPGGLQETQYF. The CDR3 DNA sequence: TGCGCCAGCAGCTTGGATCCGGGGGGGCTCCAAGAGACCCAGTACTTC.

V and J are TRBV7-9 and TRBJ1-2; D is unclear. V gave up 2 bases and J gave up 5 bases, with 24 bases separating them. The CDR3 is 18 amino acids. Germline CDR1 and CDR2: SEHNR and FQNEAQ (reference sequence). The CDR3 region is CASSLISSWAPGKYGYTF. As DNA, the CDR3 is TGTGCCAGCAGCTTAATTTCCTCCTGGGCCCCGGGAAAGTATGGCTACACCTTC.

The rearrangement links TRBV12-3 or TRBV12-4 to TRBJ2-5; 8 nucleotides agree with TRBD1. The CDR3 spans 13 residues. The V segment lost 5 bases and the J segment 5 bases; nucleotides outside the gene matches: 4. CDR3 region: CASSQQGVETQYF. For the CDR3, the DNA is TGTGCCAGCAGTCAACAGGGGGTCGAGACCCAGTACTTC.

The chain combines TRBV3-1 (or the pseudogene TRBV3-2) with TRBJ1-3, with 7 bases lining up with TRBD1. V was pared by 5 bases and J by 1 base, with 5 bases of the junction left unmatched. Germline V gene sequence: CDR1 LGHDT, CDR2 YNNKEL (reference sequence). There are 15 residues in the CDR3. This chain's CDR3 is CASSYGQASGNTIYF. The CDR3 DNA follows: TGTGCCAGCAGCTACGGACAGGCGTCTGGAAACACCATATATTTT.

The V call is TRBV5-4, the J call TRBJ2-7; TRBD1 matches at 9 bases. CDR3 length equals 14 residues. Per the germline V gene, CDR1 is SGHNT and CDR2 is YYREEE (reference sequence). J lost 3 bases, V lost 4 bases, and 5 bases had no gene match. The CDR3 loop reads CASSRDRGVYEQYF. The CDR3 DNA sequence: TGTGCCAGCAGCAGAGACAGGGGGGTCTACGAGCAGTACTTC. The full variable domain, with the rest looked up from reference TRBV5-4 and TRBJ2-7, is ETGVTQSPTHLIKTRGQQVTLRCSSQSGHNTVSWYQQALGQGPQFIFQYYREEENGRGNFPPRFSGLQFPNYSSELNVNALELDDSALYLCASSRDRGVYEQYFGPGTRLTVT.

J is TRBJ2-7 and V is TRBV7-8; 7 positions agree with TRBD1. The CDR3 extends over 12 amino acids. The germline V gene encodes CDR1 SGHVS and CDR2 FQNEAQ. The V segment lost 5 bases and the J segment 6 bases; nucleotides outside the gene matches: 4. As DNA, the CDR3 is TGTGCCAGCAGCCACAACAGGGGCGAGCAGTACTTC. Amino acid sequence: CASSHNRGEQYF.

The chain recombines TRBV4-3 with TRBJ2-7; D possibly corresponds to TRBD1 (6 bases). The CDR3 runs to 14 residues. Germline values: CDR1 LGHNA, CDR2 YSLEER. The germline V and J ends were trimmed by 1 base and 7 bases, with 14 bases remaining between them. In DNA, the CDR3 is TGCGCCAGCAGCCAAGCCAGGGGACCTTGGGAGCAGTACTTC. Translation gives CASSQARGPWEQYF.

The chain links TRBV6-5 to TRBJ1-6; D is unclear. The CDR3 is 14 residues long. V was cut by 0 bases and J by 5 bases, with 5 bases left in between. Germline assignment: CDR1 MNHEY and CDR2 SVGAGI. The CDR3 DNA is TGTGCCAGCAGTTACTCATTCAATAATTCACCCCTCCACTTT. This codes for CASSYSFNNSPLHF.

This clone was recorded only once. The V call is TRBV24-1, the J call TRBJ2-3; D is perhaps TRBD2 (6 bases). The CDR3 spans 15 residues. CDR1 and CDR2 (germline): KGHDR, SFDVKD. V lost 4 bases to trimming and J lost 6 bases, with 16 bases between them. The CDR3 reads CATSDPGTSPDTQYF. CDR3 DNA: TGTGCCACCAGTGACCCCGGGACTTCTCCGGATACGCAGTATTTT.